This T cell receptor beta chain was retrieved from a study of resident and recirculating memory T cells in vitiligo. In the study overall: Genomic DNA was extracted from whole homogenized samples, with no cell sorting.

Sequencing used immunoSEQ multiplex PCR; TCRdb keeps in-frame clones, though not all of them. The sample lists tens of thousands of clones; about 90% were seen once. About this clone: Its specificity is unknown.

Patients had received no treatment within the previous three months. Germline V lookup: CDR1 KGHSH, CDR2 LQKENI. This CDR3 comprises 16 residues. V lost 2 bases to trimming and J lost 4 bases; unmatched junction nucleotides: 10. General study points: No unique dominant TCR clone was found in vitiligo lesions.

This chain uses TRBV18 with TRBJ1-1; 7 nucleotides line up with TRBD1. Sequences were obtained from blood. This sequence originates from a male donor with vitiligo. This CDR3 is CASSPSQGTVRTEAFF. CDR3 DNA sequence: TGTGCCAGCTCACCATCACAGGGGACGGTTCGCACTGAAGCTTTCTTT.